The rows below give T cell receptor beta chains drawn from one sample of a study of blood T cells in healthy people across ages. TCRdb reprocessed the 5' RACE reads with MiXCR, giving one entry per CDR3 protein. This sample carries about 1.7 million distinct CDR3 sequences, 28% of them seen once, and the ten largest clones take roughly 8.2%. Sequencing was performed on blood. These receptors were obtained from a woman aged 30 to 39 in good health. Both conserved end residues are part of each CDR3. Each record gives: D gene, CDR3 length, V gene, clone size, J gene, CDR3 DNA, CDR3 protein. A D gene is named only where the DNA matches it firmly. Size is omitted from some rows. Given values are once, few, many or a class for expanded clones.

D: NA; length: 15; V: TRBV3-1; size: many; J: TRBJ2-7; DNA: TGTGCCAGCAGCCCTGGATATGGGGGGTCCTACGAGCAGTACTTC; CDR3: CASSPGYGGSYEQYF
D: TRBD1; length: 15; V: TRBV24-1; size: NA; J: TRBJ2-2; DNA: TGTGCCACCGAGGTGACAGGGACGGGCACCGGGGAGCTGTTTTTT; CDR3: CATEVTGTGTGELFF
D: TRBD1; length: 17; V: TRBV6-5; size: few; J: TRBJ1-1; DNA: TGTGCCAGCAGTTCGTTTAACACAGGGGGTAGGGGTTCTGAAGCTTTCTTT; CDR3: CASSSFNTGGRGSEAFF
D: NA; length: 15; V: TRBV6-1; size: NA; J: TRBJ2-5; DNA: TGTGCCAGCAGTCTTAGCAGGGGAGCGGGAGAGACCCAGTACTTC; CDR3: CASSLSRGAGETQYF
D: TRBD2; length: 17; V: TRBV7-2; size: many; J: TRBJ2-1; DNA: TGTGCCAGCAGCTTAGATGGTCGAAGGGAGGGCCGAGATGAGCAGTTCTTC; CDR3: CASSLDGRREGRDEQFF
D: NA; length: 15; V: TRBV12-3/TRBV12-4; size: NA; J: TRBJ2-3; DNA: TGTGCCAGCAGTTCGTGGATCATGAGCACAGATACGCAGTATTTT; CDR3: CASSSWIMSTDTQYF
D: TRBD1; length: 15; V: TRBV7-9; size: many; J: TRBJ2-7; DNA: TGTGCCAGCAGACCAGGGTGGGACAGGGACTACGAGCAGTACTTC; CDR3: CASRPGWDRDYEQYF
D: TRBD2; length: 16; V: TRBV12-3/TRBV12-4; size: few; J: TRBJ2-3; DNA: TGTGCCAGCAGTTTTACGGGAGGGGCTAGCACAGATACGCAGTATTTT; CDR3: CASSFTGGASTDTQYF
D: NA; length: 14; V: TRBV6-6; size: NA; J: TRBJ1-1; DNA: TGTGCCAGCATCAAACCGACAGGGAACACTGAAGCTTTCTTT; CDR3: CASIKPTGNTEAFF
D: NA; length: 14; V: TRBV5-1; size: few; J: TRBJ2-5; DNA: TGCGCCAGCAGCTCGCCGGGAAAGCAAGAGACCCAGTACTTC; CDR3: CASSSPGKQETQYF
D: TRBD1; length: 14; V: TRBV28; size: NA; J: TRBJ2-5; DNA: TGTGCCAGCAGTCCAGGGGGTTGGAGAGAGACCCAGTACTTC; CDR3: CASSPGGWRETQYF
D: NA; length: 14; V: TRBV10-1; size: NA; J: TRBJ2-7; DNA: TGCGCCAGCAGTGGCCCGGGAGCGGCCTACGAGCAGTACTTC; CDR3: CASSGPGAAYEQYF
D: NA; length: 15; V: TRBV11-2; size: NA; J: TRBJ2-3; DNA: TGTGCCAGCAGCTTAATGGGTATGATCACAGATACGCAGTATTTT; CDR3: CASSLMGMITDTQYF
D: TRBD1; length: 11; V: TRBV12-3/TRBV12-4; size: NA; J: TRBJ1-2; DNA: TGTGCCGCGGGACAGGGAAGTCTCGACACCTTC; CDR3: CAAGQGSLDTF
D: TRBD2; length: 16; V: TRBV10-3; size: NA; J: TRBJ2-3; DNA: TGTGCCATCAGGGGCTCGGGAGGGTCCGTTACAGATACGCAGTATTTT; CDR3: CAIRGSGGSVTDTQYF
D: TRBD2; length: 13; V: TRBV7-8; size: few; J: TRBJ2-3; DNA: TGTGCCAGCAGCTTAGCGGAGGGCGGGAGCAAGTATTTT; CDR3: CASSLAEGGSKYF
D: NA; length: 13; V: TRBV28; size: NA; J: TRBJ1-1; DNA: TGTGCCAGCAGTCCCCTCAGGTACACTGAAGCTTTCTTT; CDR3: CASSPLRYTEAFF
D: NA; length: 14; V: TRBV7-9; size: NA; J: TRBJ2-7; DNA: TGTGCCAGCAGCTCCTTACAGCTATCCTACGAGCAGTACTTC; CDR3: CASSSLQLSYEQYF
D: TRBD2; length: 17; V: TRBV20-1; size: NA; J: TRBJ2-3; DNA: TGCAGTGCGACGGGGCCACTAGCGGGAGTCGGCACAGATACGCAGTATTTT; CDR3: CSATGPLAGVGTDTQYF
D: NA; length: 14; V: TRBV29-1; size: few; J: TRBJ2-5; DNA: TGCAGCGTTGAGGGCGGGATTCGTGACAATGAGCAGTACTTC; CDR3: CSVEGGIRDNEQYF
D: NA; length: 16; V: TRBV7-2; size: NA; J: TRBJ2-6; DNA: TGTGCCAGCAGCCCTCGGACTGGCTCTGGGGCCAACGTCCTGGCTTTC; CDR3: CASSPRTGSGANVLAF
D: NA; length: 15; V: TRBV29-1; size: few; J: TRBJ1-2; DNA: TGCAGCGTTGAAGCCCACCGGACAGAAGTCAGTGGCTACACCTTC; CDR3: CSVEAHRTEVSGYTF
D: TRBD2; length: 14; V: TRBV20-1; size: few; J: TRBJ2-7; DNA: TGCAGTGCTAGGCTTAGCGGGAGCTCCTACGAGCAGTACTTC; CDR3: CSARLSGSSYEQYF
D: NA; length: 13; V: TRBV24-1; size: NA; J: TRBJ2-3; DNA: TGTGCCACCAGTGAGATAGGAGGGCCGCCGCAGTATTTT; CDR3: CATSEIGGPPQYF
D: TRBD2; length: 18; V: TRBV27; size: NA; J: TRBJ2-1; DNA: TGTGCCAGCAGTTTCCGTCAAGAGTTAGCGGGGGGGCACAATGAGCAGTTCTTC; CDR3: CASSFRQELAGGHNEQFF
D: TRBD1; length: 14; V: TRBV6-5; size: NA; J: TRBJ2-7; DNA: TGTGCCAGCAGTTACTCTGGGACAGTGGCCGAGCAGTACTTC; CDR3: CASSYSGTVAEQYF
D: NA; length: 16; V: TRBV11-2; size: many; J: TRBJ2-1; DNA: TGTGCCAGCAGCAATGCAGGGGATAGCTCCTACAATGAGCAGTTCTTC; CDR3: CASSNAGDSSYNEQFF
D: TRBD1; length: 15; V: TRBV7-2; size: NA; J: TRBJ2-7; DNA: TGTGCCAGCAGGCGAGGGACAGGGGGATACAATGAGCAGTACTTC; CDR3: CASRRGTGGYNEQYF
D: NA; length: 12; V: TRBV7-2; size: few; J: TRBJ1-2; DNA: TGTGCCAGCAGGGAAGACCGCGGGAAATACACCTTC; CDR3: CASREDRGKYTF
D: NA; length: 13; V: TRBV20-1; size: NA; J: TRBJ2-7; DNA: TGCAGTGCTAGAGAGGGACTGAACTACGAGCAGTACTTC; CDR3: CSAREGLNYEQYF
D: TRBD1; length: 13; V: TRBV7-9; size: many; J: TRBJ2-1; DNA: TGTGCCAGTGTGACAGGGGCATACAATGAGCAGTTCTTC; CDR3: CASVTGAYNEQFF
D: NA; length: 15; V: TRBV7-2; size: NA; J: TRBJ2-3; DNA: TGTGCCAGCAGCTTAGTGGTGACTCCGGGAGATACGCAGTATTTT; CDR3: CASSLVVTPGDTQYF
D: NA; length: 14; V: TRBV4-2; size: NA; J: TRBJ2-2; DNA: TGTGCCAGCAGCCAAGTCAGGGCGTCCGGGGAGCTGTTTTTT; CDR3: CASSQVRASGELFF
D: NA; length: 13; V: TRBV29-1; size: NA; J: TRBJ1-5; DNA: TGCAGCGTTGGACACGGGAACAATCAGCCCCAGCATTTT; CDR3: CSVGHGNNQPQHF
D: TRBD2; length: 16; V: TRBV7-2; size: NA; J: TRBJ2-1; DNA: TGTGCCAGCAGCTTAGACAGCGGGAGGGCCTACAATGAGCAGTTCTTC; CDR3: CASSLDSGRAYNEQFF
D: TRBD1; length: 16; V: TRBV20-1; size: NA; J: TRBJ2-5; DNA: TGCAGTGCTAGGGAGCCCGGGACAGGGGAACAAGAGACCCAGTACTTC; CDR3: CSAREPGTGEQETQYF
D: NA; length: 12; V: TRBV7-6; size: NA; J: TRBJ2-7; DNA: TGTGCCTGCAGCTTACAGGGTGGCGAGCAGTACTTC; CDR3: CACSLQGGEQYF
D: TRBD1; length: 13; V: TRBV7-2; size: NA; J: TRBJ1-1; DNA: TGTGCCAGCAGCGCACTGACAGGGGGAAGAGCTTTCTTT; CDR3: CASSALTGGRAFF
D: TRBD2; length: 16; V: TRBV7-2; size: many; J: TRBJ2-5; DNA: TGTGCCAGCAGCTTCACCCGACTAGCGGGGGAAGAGACCCAGTACTTC; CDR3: CASSFTRLAGEETQYF
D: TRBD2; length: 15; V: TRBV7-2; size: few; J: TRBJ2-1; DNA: TGTGCCAGCAGCGAGACCACCTGGGGGGGGAATGAGCAGTTCTTC; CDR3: CASSETTWGGNEQFF
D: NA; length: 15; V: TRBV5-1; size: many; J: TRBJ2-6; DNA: TGCGCCAACAGCTATAGAACTTCTGGGGCCAACGTCCTGACTTTC; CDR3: CANSYRTSGANVLTF
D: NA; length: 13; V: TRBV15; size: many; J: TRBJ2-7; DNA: TGTGCCACCGGGGAGCGTGGCTCCTACGAGCAGTACTTC; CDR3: CATGERGSYEQYF
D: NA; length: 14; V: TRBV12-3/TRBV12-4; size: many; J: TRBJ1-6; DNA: TGTGCCAGCAGTTTACGGACTGGGAATTCACCCCTCCACTTT; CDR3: CASSLRTGNSPLHF
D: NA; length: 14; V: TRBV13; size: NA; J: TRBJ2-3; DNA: TGTGCCAGCAGCTCCCGGACCGAAACAGATACGCAGTATTTT; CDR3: CASSSRTETDTQYF
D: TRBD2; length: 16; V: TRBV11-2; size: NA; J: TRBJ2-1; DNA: TGTGCCAGCAGACGACTAGCGGGGGCCCTGTACAATGAGCAGTTCTTC; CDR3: CASRRLAGALYNEQFF
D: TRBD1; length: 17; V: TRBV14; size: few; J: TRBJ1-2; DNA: TGTGCCAGCAGCCTGTCCGGGACAGCCACGCCTTACTATGGCTACACCTTC; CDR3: CASSLSGTATPYYGYTF
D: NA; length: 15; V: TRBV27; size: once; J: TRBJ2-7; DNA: TGTGCCAGCAGTTTATCGTTACCGGGCCGGTACGAGCAGTACTTC; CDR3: CASSLSLPGRYEQYF
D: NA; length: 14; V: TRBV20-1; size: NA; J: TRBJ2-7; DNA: TGCAGTGCCCGGAGGGACATGATATACAATGAGCAGTACTTC; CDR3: CSARRDMIYNEQYF
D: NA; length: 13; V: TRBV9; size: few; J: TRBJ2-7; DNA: TGTGCCCCTCCGGGGGAAACCCTCTACGAGCAGTACTTC; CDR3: CAPPGETLYEQYF
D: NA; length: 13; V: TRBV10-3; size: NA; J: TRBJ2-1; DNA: TGTGCCATCAGTGGAGGAAGAGCCTATGAGCAGTTCTTC; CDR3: CAISGGRAYEQFF
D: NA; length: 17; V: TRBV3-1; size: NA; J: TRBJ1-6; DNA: TGTGCCAGCAGCCCAACGACCCAGGCGTCCTATAATTCACCCCTCCACTTT; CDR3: CASSPTTQASYNSPLHF